This TCR beta chain stems from a study of a mutant IDH1 vaccine in newly diagnosed glioma. About this clone itself: The antigen remains undetermined.

Some clones are missing from TCRdb's copy, which holds only in-frame ones; the method was immunoSEQ multiplex PCR. The sample yields over 75,000 clones, roughly four fifths seen once. This CDR3 comprises 16 residues. Germline assignment: CDR1 SEHNR and CDR2 FQNEAQ (reference sequence). V gave up 1 base and J gave up 0 bases, with 11 bases separating them. Noted time point: week 47, end of study. Each dose delivered 300 ug of mutant IDH1 20-mer peptide subcutaneously with imiquimod. This chain connects TRBV7-9 to TRBJ2-3; D not certain. This clonotype originated in a man aged 40-49 years with glioma. Source: PBMCs, taken from a glioma patient whose treatment included an IDH1 peptide vaccine. The CDR3 DNA reads as TGTGCCAGCAGCTTAGGGCACGCTTCTAGCACAGATACGCAGTATTTT. Its translation: CASSLGHASSTDTQYF.